This record looks at one T cell receptor (beta chain) sequence and its context. The antigen it recognizes is unknown. No base-level quality is on record; no much larger clone is a single base apart. This sample also contains other DNA sequences that code for the same CDR3. The data belong to a study of shared clonotypes between healthy human individuals (dated by TCRdb to the early 2020s). With respect to the entire study: Three men and two women, aged 18 to 49 years, made up the cohort. To estimate repertoire size and how much clonotype sharing occurs between individuals, the study deeply sequenced the blood TCR repertoires of about 5 healthy adults. To increase sequencing depth and limit assay-specific biases, TCR repertoire library preparation and sequencing were carried out by different laboratories using diverse techniques. For each donor, CD4 naive and CD4 memory were each run on three plates, CD8 naive on two plates, and CD8 memory on one plate. Between about 0.94 and 8.9 billion PBMCs per donor were obtained by leukapheresis. Overall results and qualifications from the work: Incomplete sequencing was indicated by rarefaction of sorted-subset datasets, despite the large sequencing depth. The genetic and exposure-history diversity represented was limited by the small number of donors. Only blood was sampled, and tissue TCR repertoires likely differ from those in blood. Sharing across a few donors was observed for about 4.8% of naive CD4, less than 4% of naive CD8, around 2.5% of memory CD4, and about 0.4% of memory CD8 clonotypes. Pairwise subsampling indicated that sequencing depth was expected to affect the degree of clonotype sharing among donors. Compared with non-shared clonotypes, the clonotypes found in all four sorted-subset donors had higher generation probabilities. Estimated clonotype richness was generally larger for naive than for memory subsets.

TCR CDR3 regions were amplified from genomic DNA by multiplex PCR using the deep immunoSEQ assay. Genomic DNA extracted from each cell subset was distributed evenly over all wells of several immunoSEQ 96-well plates, and each plate served as one replicate. For sorted subsets, roughly 200 ng of genomic DNA, equivalent to 30,000 or so T cell genomes, went into each replicate PCR. Purified libraries were quantified with a Qubit 3.0 fluorometer, sized on a Bioanalyzer 2100, and re-quantified with the KAPA Library Quantification kit. Every immunoSEQ 96-well plate was sequenced on a separate single-read 150-cycle Illumina NextSeq 550 flow cell. In the original analysis: Because only junctional sequences without quality scores were contained in the immunoSEQ output, filtering matching that applied to full-length reads could not be performed. To assign V/J genes and CDR3, sequences were annotated using PyIR, a Python wrapper for IgBLAST v1.9, with IMGT germline references. Reads were filtered out if the reads had weak V/J assignments (E-value above 1e-6), no CDR3, stop codons, out-of-frame junctions, or ambiguous translated residues. V3J clonotypes were defined by identical inferred V gene, J gene, and CDR3 amino acid sequence. Percentage overlap between repertoires was calculated by dividing the number of shared unique clonotypes by the size of the smaller repertoire. Richness of each repertoire was evaluated using RTK rarefaction, the Chao1 estimator, and Recon v2.1 estimates of unobserved clonotypes. OLGA was used to compute generation probabilities for all TCRbeta clonotypes that the gDNA method yielded from a handful of donors. TCRdb provides this immuneACCESS table in a form limited to in-frame rearrangements. Some clones are lacking; in checked studies, under half of them reflect an unresolved V gene, and why the rest are absent is not known. V and J calls and clone size are those listed in that table; D and trimming were worked out from the DNA. This sample has some 2,100,000 clones in its table, and around 95% of those were observed once. The top ten clonotypes cover roughly 0.13% of the sample.

Including the terminal cysteine and phenylalanine, the CDR3 comprises 13 residues. CDR3 DNA is the only sequence kept; it has 39 bases, read in frame from the first base. CDR1 KGHSH and CDR2 LQKENI are derived from the germline V gene. Relative to germline, V is missing 6 bases and J is missing 4 bases, with 4 bases of the junction outside any gene match. The donors were healthy, HIV-negative adults with no recently reported acute infections or vaccinations. Every donor was a Caucasian adult residing in Nashville, Tennessee, USA. CD4+ T cells were enriched through magnetic negative selection, after which naive cells were positively selected on CD45RA and the remaining negative fraction served as the memory subset. Blood was collected by leukapheresis, and PBMCs were isolated by Ficoll-Histopaque density gradient centrifugation and then cryopreserved in liquid nitrogen vapor phase. Analytical flow cytometry was used to check the purity and quantity of each magnetically sorted T cell population. Genomic DNA was isolated from every sorted fraction and measured by UV absorbance on a Nanodrop 2000c.

The receptor comes from a man aged 18 to 35 in good health. The rearranged segments are TRBV18 and TRBJ2-5, and 8 bases in between align with TRBD1. Sequencing was done on a sample of naive CD4+ T cells sorted from blood. This specimen's cell subset or site label, per the study, means: CD45RA+ positively selected. Read as DNA, the sequence is TGTGCCAGCTCCCCCGGGACAGGAGAGACCCAGTACTTC. Its coded protein is CASSPGTGETQYF.